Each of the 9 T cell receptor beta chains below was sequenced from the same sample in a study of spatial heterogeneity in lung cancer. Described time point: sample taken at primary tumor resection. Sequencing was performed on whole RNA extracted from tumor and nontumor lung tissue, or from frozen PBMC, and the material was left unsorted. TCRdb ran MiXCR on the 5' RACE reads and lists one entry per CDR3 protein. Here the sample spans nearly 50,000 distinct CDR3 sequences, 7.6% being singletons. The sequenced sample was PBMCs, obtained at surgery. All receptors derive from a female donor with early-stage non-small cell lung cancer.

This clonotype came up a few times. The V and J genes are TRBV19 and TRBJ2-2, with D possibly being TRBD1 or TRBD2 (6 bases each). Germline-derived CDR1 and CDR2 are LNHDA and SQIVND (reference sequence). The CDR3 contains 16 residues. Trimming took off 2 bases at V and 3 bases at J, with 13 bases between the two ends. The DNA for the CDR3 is TGTGCCAGTAGTATATGGGGGGCTGAGGACACCGGGGAGCTGTTTTTT. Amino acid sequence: CASSIWGAEDTGELFF.

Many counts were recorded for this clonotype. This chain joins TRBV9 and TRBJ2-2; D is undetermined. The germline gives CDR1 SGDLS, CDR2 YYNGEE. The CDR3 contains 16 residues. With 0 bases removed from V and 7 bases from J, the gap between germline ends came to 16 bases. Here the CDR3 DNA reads TGTGCCAGCAGCGTAGCTACTGGCCAGGCGGTCGGGGAGCTGTTTTTT. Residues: CASSVATGQAVGELFF.

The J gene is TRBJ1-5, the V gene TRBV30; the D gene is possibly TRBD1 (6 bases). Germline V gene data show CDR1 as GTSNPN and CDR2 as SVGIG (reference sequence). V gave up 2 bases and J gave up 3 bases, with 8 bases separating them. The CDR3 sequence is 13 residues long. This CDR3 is CAWSPGANQPQHF. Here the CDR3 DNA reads TGTGCCTGGAGTCCAGGGGCCAATCAGCCCCAGCATTTT.

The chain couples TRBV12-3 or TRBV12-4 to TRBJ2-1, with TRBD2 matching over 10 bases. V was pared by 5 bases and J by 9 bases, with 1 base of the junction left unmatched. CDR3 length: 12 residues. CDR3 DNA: TGTGCCAGCAGTAGCGGGGGGGCTGAGCAGTTCTTC. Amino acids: CASSSGGAEQFF.

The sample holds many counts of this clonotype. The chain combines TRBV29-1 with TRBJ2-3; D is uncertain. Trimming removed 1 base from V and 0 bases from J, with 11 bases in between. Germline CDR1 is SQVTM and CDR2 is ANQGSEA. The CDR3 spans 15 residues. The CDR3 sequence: CSVEGPGASTDTQYF. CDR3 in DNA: TGCAGCGTTGAAGGGCCAGGCGCTAGCACAGATACGCAGTATTTT.

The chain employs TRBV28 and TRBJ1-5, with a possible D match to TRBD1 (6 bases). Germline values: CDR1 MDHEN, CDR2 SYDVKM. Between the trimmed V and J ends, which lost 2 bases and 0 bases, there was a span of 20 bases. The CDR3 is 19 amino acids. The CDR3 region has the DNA TGTGCCAGCAGTTTAATGGGGGGCAGTTTTTCCTATAGCAATCAGCCCCAGCATTTT. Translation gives CASSLMGGSFSYSNQPQHF.

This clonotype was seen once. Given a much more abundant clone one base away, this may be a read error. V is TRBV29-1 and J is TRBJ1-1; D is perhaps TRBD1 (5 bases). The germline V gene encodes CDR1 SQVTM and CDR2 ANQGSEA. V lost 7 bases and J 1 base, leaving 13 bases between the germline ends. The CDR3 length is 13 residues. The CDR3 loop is CSGVGVTNTEAFF. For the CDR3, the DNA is TGCAGCGGTGTGGGGGTGACGAACACTGAAGCTTTCTTT.

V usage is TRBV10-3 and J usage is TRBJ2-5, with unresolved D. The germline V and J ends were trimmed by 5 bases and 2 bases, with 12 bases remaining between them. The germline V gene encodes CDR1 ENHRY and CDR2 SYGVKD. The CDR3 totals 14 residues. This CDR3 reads CAISPRQMQETQYF. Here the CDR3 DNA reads TGTGCCATCAGTCCGCGGCAGATGCAAGAGACCCAGTACTTC.

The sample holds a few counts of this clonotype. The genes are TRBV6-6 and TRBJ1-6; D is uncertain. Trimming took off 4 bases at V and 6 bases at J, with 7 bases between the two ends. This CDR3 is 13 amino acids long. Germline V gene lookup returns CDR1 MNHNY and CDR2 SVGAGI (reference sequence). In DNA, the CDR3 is TGTGCCAGCAGTTCCACCATTAATTCACCCCTCCACTTT. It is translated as CASSSTINSPLHF.